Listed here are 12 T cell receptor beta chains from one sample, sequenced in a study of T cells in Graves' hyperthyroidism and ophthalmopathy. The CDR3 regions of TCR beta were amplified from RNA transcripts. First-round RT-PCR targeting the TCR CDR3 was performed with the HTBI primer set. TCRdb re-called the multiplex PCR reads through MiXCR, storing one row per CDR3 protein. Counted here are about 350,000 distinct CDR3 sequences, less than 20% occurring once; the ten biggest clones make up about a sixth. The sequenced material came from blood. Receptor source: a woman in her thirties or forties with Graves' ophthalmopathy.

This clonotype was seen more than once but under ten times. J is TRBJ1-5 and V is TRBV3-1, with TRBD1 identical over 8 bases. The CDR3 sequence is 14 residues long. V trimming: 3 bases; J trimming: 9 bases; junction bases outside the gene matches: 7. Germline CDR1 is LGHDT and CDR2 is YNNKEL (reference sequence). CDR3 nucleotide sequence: TGTGCCAGCAGCCACCCACAGGGGGATCTGCCCCAGCATTTT. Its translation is CASSHPQGDLPQHF.

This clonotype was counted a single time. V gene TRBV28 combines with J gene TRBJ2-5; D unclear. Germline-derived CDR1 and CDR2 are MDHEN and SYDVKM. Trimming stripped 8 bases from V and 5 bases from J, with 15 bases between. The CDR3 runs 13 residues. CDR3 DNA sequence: TGTGCCAGCGCCTCGAGAGGCCGTGAGACCCAGTACTTC. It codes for CASASRGRETQYF.

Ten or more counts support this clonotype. The CDR3 nucleotides read TGTGCCAGCAGTTTAGCGAACAGGGAATACGAGCAGTACTTC. This sequence encodes CASSLANREYEQYF. The J gene is TRBJ2-7, the V gene TRBV12-3 or TRBV12-4, with a possible D match to TRBD1 (6 bases). V was trimmed by 0 bases and J by 4 bases, leaving 10 bases between them. The CDR3 consists of 14 residues.

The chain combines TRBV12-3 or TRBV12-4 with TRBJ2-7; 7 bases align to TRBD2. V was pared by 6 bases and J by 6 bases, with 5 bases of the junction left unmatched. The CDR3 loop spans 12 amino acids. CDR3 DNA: TGTGCCAGCAGCATTACTAGCGTCGAGCAGTACTTC. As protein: CASSITSVEQYF.

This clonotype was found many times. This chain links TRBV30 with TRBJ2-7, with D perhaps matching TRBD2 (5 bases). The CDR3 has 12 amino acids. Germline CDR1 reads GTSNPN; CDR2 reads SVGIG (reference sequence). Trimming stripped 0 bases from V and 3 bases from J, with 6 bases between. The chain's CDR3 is CAWSVGDYEQYF. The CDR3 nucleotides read TGTGCCTGGAGTGTCGGGGACTACGAGCAGTACTTC.

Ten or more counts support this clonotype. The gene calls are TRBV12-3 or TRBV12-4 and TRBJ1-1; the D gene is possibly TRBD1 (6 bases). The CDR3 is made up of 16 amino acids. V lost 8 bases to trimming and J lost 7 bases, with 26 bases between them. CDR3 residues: CASGHGAGYGGYEAFF. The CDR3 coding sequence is TGTGCCAGCGGCCATGGGGCGGGGTATGGGGGCTATGAAGCTTTCTTT.

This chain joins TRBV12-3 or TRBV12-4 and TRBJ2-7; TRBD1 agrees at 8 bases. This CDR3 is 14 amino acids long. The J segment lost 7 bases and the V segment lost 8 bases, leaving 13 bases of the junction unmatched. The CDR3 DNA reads TGTGCCAGCGCGAGACAGGGGCCACTTGGGGAGCAGTACTTC. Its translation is CASARQGPLGEQYF.

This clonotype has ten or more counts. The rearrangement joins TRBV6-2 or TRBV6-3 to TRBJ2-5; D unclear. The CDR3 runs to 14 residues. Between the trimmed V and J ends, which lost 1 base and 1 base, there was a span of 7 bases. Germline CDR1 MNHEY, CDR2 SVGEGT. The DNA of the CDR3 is TGTGCCAGCAGTTACTTACGGCCCCAAGAGACCCAGTACTTC. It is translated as CASSYLRPQETQYF.

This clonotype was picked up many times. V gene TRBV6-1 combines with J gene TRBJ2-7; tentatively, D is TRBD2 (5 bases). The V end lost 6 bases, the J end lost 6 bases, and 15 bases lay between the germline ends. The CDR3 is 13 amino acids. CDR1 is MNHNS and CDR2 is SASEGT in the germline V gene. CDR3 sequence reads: CASRESGVGEQYF. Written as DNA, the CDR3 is TGTGCCAGCAGAGAGTCCGGGGTCGGCGAGCAGTACTTC.

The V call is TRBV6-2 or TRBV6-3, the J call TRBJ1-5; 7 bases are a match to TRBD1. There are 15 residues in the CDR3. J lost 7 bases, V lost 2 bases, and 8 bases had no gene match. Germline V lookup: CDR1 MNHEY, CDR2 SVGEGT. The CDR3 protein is CASSYPTGYGQPQHF. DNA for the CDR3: TGTGCCAGCAGTTACCCGACAGGGTATGGGCAGCCCCAGCATTTT.

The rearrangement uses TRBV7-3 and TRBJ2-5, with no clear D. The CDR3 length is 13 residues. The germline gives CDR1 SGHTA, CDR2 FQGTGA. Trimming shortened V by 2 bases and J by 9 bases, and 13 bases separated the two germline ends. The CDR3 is CASSLEVGRPQYF. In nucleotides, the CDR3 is TGTGCCAGCAGCTTAGAGGTCGGGCGTCCCCAGTACTTC.

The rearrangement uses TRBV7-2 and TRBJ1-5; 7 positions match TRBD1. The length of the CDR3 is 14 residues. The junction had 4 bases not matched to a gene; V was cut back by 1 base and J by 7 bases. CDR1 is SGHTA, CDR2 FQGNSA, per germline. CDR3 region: CASSLEYRGQPQHF. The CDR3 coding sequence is TGTGCCAGCAGCTTAGAGTACAGGGGACAGCCCCAGCATTTT.